Each of the 4 T cell receptor beta chains below was sequenced from the same sample in a study of T cell responses to AZD1222 COVID-19 vaccine. Some clones are missing from TCRdb's copy, which holds only in-frame ones; the method was immunoSEQ multiplex PCR. The sample shows around 160,000 clones, around 91% of them seen only once. The sequenced sample was peripheral blood, obtained on day 0 of AZD1222 vaccination. The receptor set was obtained from an adult in good health.

CDR3 nucleotide sequence: TGTGCCAGCACGGGACGATCGTCTGAGGGCACTGAAGCTTTCTTT. Its protein product is CASTGRSSEGTEAFF. The chain recombines TRBV13 with TRBJ1-1, with D perhaps matching TRBD1 (5 bases). The V gene lost 7 bases and the J gene lost 4 bases, with 19 bases spanning the gap. Germline V lookup: CDR1 PRHDT, CDR2 FYEKMQ (reference sequence). The CDR3 contains 15 residues.

The chain joins TRBV6-1 to TRBJ2-7; no definite D call. CDR3 length: 14 residues. CDR1 and CDR2 (germline): MNHNS, SASEGT. The V end was cut by 3 bases, the J end by 6 bases, with 15 bases between. In DNA form, the CDR3 reads TGTGCCAGCAGTGAGAGTCAGCCGCCGGCCGAGCAGTACTTC. Encoded protein: CASSESQPPAEQYF.

The chain recombines TRBV7-9 with TRBJ2-3, with 11 bases lining up with TRBD2. Per the germline V gene, CDR1 is SEHNR and CDR2 is FQNEAQ (reference sequence). The CDR3 spans 18 residues. V was pared by 5 bases and J by 4 bases, with 14 bases of the junction left unmatched. As DNA, the CDR3 is TGTGCCAGCAGCCCCGGGAGTAGCGGGAGGGCCGGGGCAGATACGCAGTATTTT. Its translation: CASSPGSSGRAGADTQYF.

This chain joins TRBV28 and TRBJ1-5; 7 bases line up with TRBD1. The V gene end was trimmed by 5 bases and the J gene end by 3 bases; junction bases not matched to a gene: 7. Looked up from germline, CDR1 is MDHEN and CDR2 is SYDVKM. This CDR3 spans 15 amino acids. The chain's CDR3 is CASSTTGTDNQPQHF. The CDR3 coding sequence is TGTGCCAGCAGTACAACCGGGACAGACAATCAGCCCCAGCATTTT.